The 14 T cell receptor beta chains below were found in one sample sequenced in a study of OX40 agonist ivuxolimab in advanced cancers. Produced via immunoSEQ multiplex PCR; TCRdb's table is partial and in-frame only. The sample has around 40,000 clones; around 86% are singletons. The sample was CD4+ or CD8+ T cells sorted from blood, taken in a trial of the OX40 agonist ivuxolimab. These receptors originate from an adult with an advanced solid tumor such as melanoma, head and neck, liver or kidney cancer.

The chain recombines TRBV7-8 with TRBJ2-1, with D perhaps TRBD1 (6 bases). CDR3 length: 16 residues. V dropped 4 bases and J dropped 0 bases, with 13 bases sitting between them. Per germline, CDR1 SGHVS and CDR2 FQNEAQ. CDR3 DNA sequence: TGTGCCAGCAGCTCCCAGGGGCAGGACTCCTACAATGAGCAGTTCTTC. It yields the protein CASSSQGQDSYNEQFF.

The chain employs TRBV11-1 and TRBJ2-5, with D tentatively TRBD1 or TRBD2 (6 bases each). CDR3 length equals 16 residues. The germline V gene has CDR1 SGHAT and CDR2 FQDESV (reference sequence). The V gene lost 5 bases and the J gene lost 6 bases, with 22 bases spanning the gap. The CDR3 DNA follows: TGTGCCAGCAGCCCCCAGGGGTACGGGACTGGGAAGACCCAGTACTTC. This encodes CASSPQGYGTGKTQYF.

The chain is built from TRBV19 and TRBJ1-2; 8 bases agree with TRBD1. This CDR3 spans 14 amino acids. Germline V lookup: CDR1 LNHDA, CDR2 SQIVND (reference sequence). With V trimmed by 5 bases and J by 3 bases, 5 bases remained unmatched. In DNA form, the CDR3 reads TGTGCCAGTAGTGTAACAGGGGGAGACTATGGCTACACCTTC. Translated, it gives CASSVTGGDYGYTF. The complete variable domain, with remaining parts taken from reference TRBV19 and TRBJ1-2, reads DGGITQSPKYLFRKEGQNVTLSCEQNLNHDAMYWYRQDPGQGLRLIYYSQIVNDFQKGDIAEGYSVSREKKESFPLTVTSAQKNPTAFYLCASSVTGGDYGYTFGSGTRLTVV.

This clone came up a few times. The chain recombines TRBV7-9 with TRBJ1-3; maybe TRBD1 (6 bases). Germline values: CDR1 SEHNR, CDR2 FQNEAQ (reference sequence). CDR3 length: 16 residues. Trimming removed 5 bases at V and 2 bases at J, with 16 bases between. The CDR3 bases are TGTGCCAGCAGCGTCCCCGGGGGGCCGGCTGGAAACACCATATATTTT. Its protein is CASSVPGGPAGNTIYF.

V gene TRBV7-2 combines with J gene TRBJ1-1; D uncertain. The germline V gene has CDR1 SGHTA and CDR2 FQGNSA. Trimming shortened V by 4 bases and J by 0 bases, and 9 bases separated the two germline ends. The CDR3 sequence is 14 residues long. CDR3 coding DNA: TGTGCCAGCAGCTCTGAGGCCCTGAACACTGAAGCTTTCTTT. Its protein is CASSSEALNTEAFF.

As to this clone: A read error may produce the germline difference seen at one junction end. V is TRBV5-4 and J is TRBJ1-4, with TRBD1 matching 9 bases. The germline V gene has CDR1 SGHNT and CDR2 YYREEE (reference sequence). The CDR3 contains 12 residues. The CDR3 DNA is TGTGCCAGCAGCTTGGGACAGGGGGGTGAGATTTTT. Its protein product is CASSLGQGGEIF.

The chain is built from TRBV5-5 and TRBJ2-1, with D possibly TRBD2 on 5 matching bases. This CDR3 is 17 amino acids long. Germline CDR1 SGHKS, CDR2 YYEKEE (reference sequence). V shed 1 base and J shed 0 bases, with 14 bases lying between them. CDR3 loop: CASSLLGSADSYNEQFF. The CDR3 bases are TGTGCCAGCAGCTTGTTGGGGTCAGCGGACTCCTACAATGAGCAGTTCTTC.

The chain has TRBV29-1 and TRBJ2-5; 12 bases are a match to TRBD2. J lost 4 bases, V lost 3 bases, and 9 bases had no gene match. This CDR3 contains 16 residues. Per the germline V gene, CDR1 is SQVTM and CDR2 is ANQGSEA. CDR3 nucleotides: TGCAGCGTTGAGGGGCCCGGACTAGCGGGATTAGAGACCCAGTACTTC. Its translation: CSVEGPGLAGLETQYF. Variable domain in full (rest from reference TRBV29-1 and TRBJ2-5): SAVISQKPSRDICQRGTSLTIQCQVDSQVTMMFWYRQQPGQSLTLIATANQGSEATYESGFVIDKFPISRPNLTFSTLTVSNMSPEDSSIYLCSVEGPGLAGLETQYFGPGTRLLVL.

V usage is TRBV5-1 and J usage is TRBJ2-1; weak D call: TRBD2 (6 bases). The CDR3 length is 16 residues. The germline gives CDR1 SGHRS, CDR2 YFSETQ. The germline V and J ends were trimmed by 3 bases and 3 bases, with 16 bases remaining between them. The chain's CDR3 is CASSYPEEGNYNEQFF. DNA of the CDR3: TGCGCCAGCAGCTACCCCGAGGAGGGAAACTACAATGAGCAGTTCTTC.

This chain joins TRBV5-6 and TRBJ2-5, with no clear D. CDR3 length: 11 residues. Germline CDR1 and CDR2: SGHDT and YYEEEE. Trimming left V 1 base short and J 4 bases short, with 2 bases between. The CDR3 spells CASSLSETQYF. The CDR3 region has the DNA TGTGCCAGCAGCTTGTCAGAGACCCAGTACTTC.

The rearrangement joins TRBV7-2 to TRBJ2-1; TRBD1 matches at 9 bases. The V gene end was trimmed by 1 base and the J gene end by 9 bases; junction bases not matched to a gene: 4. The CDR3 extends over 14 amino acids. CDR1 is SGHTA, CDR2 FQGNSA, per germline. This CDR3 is CASSLGQGGSEQFF. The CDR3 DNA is TGTGCCAGCAGCTTAGGACAGGGGGGTAGTGAGCAGTTCTTC.

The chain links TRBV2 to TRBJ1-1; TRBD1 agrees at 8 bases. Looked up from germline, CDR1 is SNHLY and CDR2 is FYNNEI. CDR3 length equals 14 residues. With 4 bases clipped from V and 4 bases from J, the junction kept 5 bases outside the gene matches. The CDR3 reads CASSVDRDLTEAFF. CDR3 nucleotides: TGTGCCAGCAGTGTGGACAGGGATCTCACTGAAGCTTTCTTT. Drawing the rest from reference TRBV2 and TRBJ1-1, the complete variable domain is EPEVTQTPSHQVTQMGQEVILRCVPISNHLYFYWYRQILGQKVEFLVSFYNNEISEKSEIFDDQFSVERPDGSNFTLKIRSTKLEDSAMYFCASSVDRDLTEAFFGQGTRLTVV.

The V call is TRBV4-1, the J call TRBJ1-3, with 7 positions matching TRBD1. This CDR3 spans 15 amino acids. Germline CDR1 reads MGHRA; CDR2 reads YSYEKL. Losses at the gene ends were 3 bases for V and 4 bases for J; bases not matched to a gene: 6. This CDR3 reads CASSHEDRNGNTIYF. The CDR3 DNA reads TGCGCCAGCAGCCACGAGGACAGGAACGGAAACACCATATATTTT.

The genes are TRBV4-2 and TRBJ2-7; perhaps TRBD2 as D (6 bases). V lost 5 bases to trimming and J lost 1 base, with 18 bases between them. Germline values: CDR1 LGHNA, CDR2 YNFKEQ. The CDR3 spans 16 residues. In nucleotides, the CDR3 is TGTGCCAGCAGCTCTCCCACCCGACGGGGGTCCTACGAGCAGTACGTC. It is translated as CASSSPTRRGSYEQYV.